This T cell receptor beta chain appears in the sequencing data of a study of Graves' ophthalmopathy and Graves' hyperthyroidism. Study context: Investigators collected peripheral blood at initial diagnosis, before any treatment was given. General study findings and limits: Ophthalmopathy cases were distinguished from stable hyperthyroidism by a 13-signature model, reaching roughly 90% sensitivity and around 80% specificity. Sensitivity reached roughly 70% and specificity about 78% when the model predicted ophthalmopathy progression.

This clonotype was recorded many times. Its specificity is unknown. RNA transcripts provided the template for amplifying TCR beta CDR3 regions. First-round RT-PCR relied on HTBI primers, and a second-round multiplex PCR came next. Via MiXCR, TCRdb re-called the multiplex PCR reads, giving one row per CDR3 protein. Of fewer than 400,000 distinct CDR3 sequences in the sample, around 16% are singletons; the top ten hold more than 1.5%. Among the exclusions were patients with other autoimmune diseases, uncontrolled infections, pregnancy or lactation. The ends lost 8 bases at V and 7 bases at J; junction bases unmatched: 7. The CDR3 runs to 12 residues. Germline V gene data show CDR1 as MNHEY and CDR2 as SVGAGI.

This receptor was identified in a woman in her late teens or twenties with Graves' ophthalmopathy. The chain has TRBV6-5 and TRBJ1-2, with 7 bases lining up with TRBD1. The source material was peripheral blood. CDR3 amino acids: CASGTERPGYTF. In DNA form, the CDR3 reads TGTGCCAGCGGGACAGAACGACCTGGCTACACCTTC.